This TCR beta chain was captured in a study of metastatic and nonmetastatic thyroid tumors. Study at large: The study looked at repertoires side by side in blood and in tumor or nodule tissue from malignant and benign thyroid patients. Whole-study results and caveats: Reports indicated that malignant thyroid tumors showed significantly higher TCR beta diversity than benign nodules did, in blood and tumor.

Thyroid surgery was performed in patients who had received no treatment beforehand. Germline CDR1 is SGDLS and CDR2 is YYNGEE. The CDR3 runs 14 residues. The V end was cut by 0 bases, the J end by 2 bases, with 9 bases between. As processed by the authors: To classify distant metastasis in papillary thyroid cancer, a model was built from CDR3 differences across clinicopathological groups. TCRdb re-called the PCR reads via MiXCR. The authors' filters were not applied to this entry. The sample lists 25,000 or so clones, approximately 15% occurring once. This clone was seen many times. Antigen specificity is unknown.

V gene TRBV9 combines with J gene TRBJ2-7; possibly TRBD1 for D (6 bases). Sequencing was done on a sample of blood. The TCR was taken from a female donor with papillary thyroid cancer or a benign thyroid nodule (not recorded which). Some clones in this sample may be carry-over from other donors' samples. CDR3 coding DNA: TGTGCCAGCAGCGTAGGACAGGACGCCTACGAGCAGTACTTC. It translates to CASSVGQDAYEQYF.